The clone carrying this T cell receptor (beta chain) has just a few counts. The antigen is unknown. Generated by immunoSEQ multiplex PCR, the TCRdb table keeps only in-frame clones and is missing some. Among millions of clones listed, more than 85% were seen once. These data belong to a study of shared clonotypes between healthy human individuals. Findings and caveats of the study: Among donors, the sharing of clonotypes was expected to be influenced by sequencing depth. Sharing across four donors was seen in roughly 5.2% of naive CD4 clonotypes.

V was clipped by 5 bases and J by 8 bases, with 9 bases between them. The CDR3 extends over 11 amino acids. Germline V gene data show CDR1 as SEHNR and CDR2 as FQNEAQ (reference sequence). The V gene is TRBV7-9, the J gene TRBJ1-1; D is unresolved. Source material: naive CD4+ T cells from PBMCs. Subset described: CD45RA+ positively selected. This sequence was found in a man between 18 and 29 years old in good health. Some clones in this sample may be carry-over from other donors' samples. DNA for the CDR3: TGTGCCAGCAGCCTGTTCCAGGAAGCTTTCTTT. Encoded protein: CASSLFQEAFF.